This note documents a single T cell receptor beta chain sequence. Trimming shortened V by 0 bases and J by 7 bases, and 12 bases separated the two germline ends. The germline CDR1 and CDR2 sequences are MNHEY and SMNVEV (reference sequence). This CDR3 has 15 residues. Per the study methods: Estimates of nucleated cell counts were drawn from the amplification of reference gene primers. Profiled with immunoSEQ multiplex PCR; TCRdb holds only in-frame clones, not every one. Clone size and V and J calls were adopted from that table, with D and trimming inferred from the DNA. Of fewer than 150,000 clones in the sample, about 74% were seen once. The data are from a study of blood T cell repertoires in COVID-19. Study as a whole: The United States, Italy and Spain were the sources of the acute and convalescent COVID-19 samples. T cells, B-cell-depleted T cells, or PBMCs supplied cDNA or gDNA.

This sequence was found in a man between 65 and 85 years old with acute or convalescent COVID-19. J is TRBJ2-2 and V is TRBV27; maybe TRBD2 (5 bases). The sample consisted of peripheral blood. This CDR3 reads CASSLSRLAGGELFF. The CDR3 DNA reads as TGTGCCAGCAGTTTATCGCGGCTAGCCGGCGGGGAGCTGTTTTTT.